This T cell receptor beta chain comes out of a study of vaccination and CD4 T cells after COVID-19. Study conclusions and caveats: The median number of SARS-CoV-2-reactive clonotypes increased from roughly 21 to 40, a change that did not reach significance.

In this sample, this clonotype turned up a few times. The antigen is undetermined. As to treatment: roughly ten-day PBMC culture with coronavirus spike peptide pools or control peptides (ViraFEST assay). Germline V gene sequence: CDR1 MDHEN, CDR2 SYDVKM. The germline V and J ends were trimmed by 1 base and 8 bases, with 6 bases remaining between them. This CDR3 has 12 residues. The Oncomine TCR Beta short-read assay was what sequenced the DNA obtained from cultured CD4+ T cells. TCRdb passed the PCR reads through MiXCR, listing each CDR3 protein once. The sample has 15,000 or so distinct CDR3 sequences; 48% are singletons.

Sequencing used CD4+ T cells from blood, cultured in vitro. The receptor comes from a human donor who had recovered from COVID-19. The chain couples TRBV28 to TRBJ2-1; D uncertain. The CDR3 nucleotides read TGTGCCAGCAGTTTATATAGGGATGAGCAGTTCTTC. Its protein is CASSLYRDEQFF.